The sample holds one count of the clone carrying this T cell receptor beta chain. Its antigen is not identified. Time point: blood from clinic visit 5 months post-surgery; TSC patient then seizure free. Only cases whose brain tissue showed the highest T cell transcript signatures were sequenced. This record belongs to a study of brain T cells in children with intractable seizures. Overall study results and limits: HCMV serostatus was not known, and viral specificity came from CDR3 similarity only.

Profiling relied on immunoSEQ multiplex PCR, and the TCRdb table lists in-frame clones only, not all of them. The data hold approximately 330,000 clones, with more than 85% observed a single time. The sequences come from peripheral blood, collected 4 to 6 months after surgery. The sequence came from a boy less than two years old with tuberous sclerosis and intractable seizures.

The CDR3, as DNA: TGTGCCAGCAGTGAAGAGGGGGCCCAAGAGACCCAGTACTTC. Amino acid sequence: CASSEEGAQETQYF. The rearrangement joins TRBV2 to TRBJ2-5, with TRBD1 identical over 7 bases. Germline values: CDR1 SNHLY, CDR2 FYNNEI. The CDR3 is made up of 14 amino acids. V gave up 1 base and J gave up 1 base; unmatched junction bases: 0.